Listed below are T cell receptor beta chains from one sample, sequenced in a study of Ad26.COV2.S vaccination and SARS-CoV-2 variants. Measured with immunoSEQ multiplex PCR; TCRdb has only the in-frame clones, and not every one. The table has more than 400,000 clones, less than 95% seen once. The sample here was peripheral blood, taken in a trial of Ad26.COV2.S vaccine versus placebo. These receptors were taken from a person between 18 and 60 years old who received the Ad26.COV2.S COVID-19 vaccine or a placebo. Each CDR3 is given with its conserved first and last residue. The order of the fields is CDR3 DNA, CDR3 protein, J gene, V gene, D gene, clone size. D genes are given only for firm matches. Clone size is given for some rows only: seen once, a few or many times, or a class if the clone is expanded.

cdr3_nt: TGTGCCAGCAGTTTATCGGGGCTGGGACTAGCGGTCTACGAGCAGTACTTC; cdr3_aa: CASSLSGLGLAVYEQYF; j_call: TRBJ2-7; v_call: TRBV27; d_call: TRBD2; clone_size: NA
cdr3_nt: TGTGCCATCAGTGGACGGGCAGGGGGCGGAAGAGGCCAAGAGACCCAGTACTTC; cdr3_aa: CAISGRAGGGRGQETQYF; j_call: TRBJ2-5; v_call: TRBV10-3; d_call: TRBD1; clone_size: once
cdr3_nt: TGTGCCAGCAGCGTAGTGTCGAACACCGGGGAGCTGTTTTTT; cdr3_aa: CASSVVSNTGELFF; j_call: TRBJ2-2; v_call: TRBV9; d_call: NA; clone_size: NA
cdr3_nt: TGTGCCAGCAGCCGGGGCCTAAACTATGGCTACACCTTC; cdr3_aa: CASSRGLNYGYTF; j_call: TRBJ1-2; v_call: TRBV28; d_call: NA; clone_size: few
cdr3_nt: TGTGCCATCAGTGAGGTGGCTAGCGGGAGGACAGATACGCAGTATTTT; cdr3_aa: CAISEVASGRTDTQYF; j_call: TRBJ2-3; v_call: TRBV10-3; d_call: TRBD2; clone_size: NA
cdr3_nt: TGTGCCTGGGGCCGGGGCTCCTACAATGAGCAGTTCTTC; cdr3_aa: CAWGRGSYNEQFF; j_call: TRBJ2-1; v_call: TRBV30; d_call: NA; clone_size: NA
cdr3_nt: TGTGCCAGCAGCTGGGGATCGAACACCGGGGAGCTGTTTTTT; cdr3_aa: CASSWGSNTGELFF; j_call: TRBJ2-2; v_call: TRBV3-1/TRBV3-2; d_call: NA; clone_size: NA
cdr3_nt: TGTGCCAGCAGTGTAAACAGTGGCAACTATGGCTACACCTTC; cdr3_aa: CASSVNSGNYGYTF; j_call: TRBJ1-2; v_call: TRBV2; d_call: NA; clone_size: NA
cdr3_nt: TGTGCCACCAGTGCAGGGGATGAAAAACTGTTTTTT; cdr3_aa: CATSAGDEKLFF; j_call: TRBJ1-4; v_call: TRBV24-1; d_call: NA; clone_size: once
cdr3_nt: TGTGCCAGCAGCGTAGCAGGGGATATCACTGAAGCTTTCTTT; cdr3_aa: CASSVAGDITEAFF; j_call: TRBJ1-1; v_call: TRBV9; d_call: NA; clone_size: NA
cdr3_nt: TGTGCCAGCAGCTCTCTTAGCCAGTTCGACACAGATACGCAGTATTTT; cdr3_aa: CASSSLSQFDTDTQYF; j_call: TRBJ2-3; v_call: TRBV7-9; d_call: NA; clone_size: NA
cdr3_nt: TGTGCCAGCTCACCGGGACAGACCTCCTACGAGCAGTACTTC; cdr3_aa: CASSPGQTSYEQYF; j_call: TRBJ2-7; v_call: TRBV18; d_call: TRBD1; clone_size: NA
cdr3_nt: TGTGCCTGGAGTGTAAACCAAGAGACCCAGTACTTC; cdr3_aa: CAWSVNQETQYF; j_call: TRBJ2-5; v_call: TRBV30; d_call: NA; clone_size: NA
cdr3_nt: TGTGCCAGCAGCTCTGCGACTAGCGGCTCATACAATGAGCAGTTCTTC; cdr3_aa: CASSSATSGSYNEQFF; j_call: TRBJ2-1; v_call: TRBV5-4; d_call: TRBD2; clone_size: NA
cdr3_nt: TGTGCCAGCAGCTTGGTAGTTGCTAGCACAGATACGCAGTATTTT; cdr3_aa: CASSLVVASTDTQYF; j_call: TRBJ2-3; v_call: TRBV5-4; d_call: NA; clone_size: NA
cdr3_nt: TGTGCCAGCAGTTTACGAACAGGGTTACGGCCCCAGCATTTT; cdr3_aa: CASSLRTGLRPQHF; j_call: TRBJ1-5; v_call: TRBV27; d_call: NA; clone_size: NA
cdr3_nt: TGTGCCAGCAGCGATGGGGAACCCTACGAGCAGTACTTC; cdr3_aa: CASSDGEPYEQYF; j_call: TRBJ2-7; v_call: TRBV7-6; d_call: NA; clone_size: NA
cdr3_nt: TGTGCCAGCAGCGTAGGGGGGGGAGATACGCAGTATTTT; cdr3_aa: CASSVGGGDTQYF; j_call: TRBJ2-3; v_call: TRBV9; d_call: TRBD2; clone_size: NA
cdr3_nt: TGTGCCACCAGCACTATGCGGACAGGGAGAGCCGGGGAGCTGTTTTTT; cdr3_aa: CATSTMRTGRAGELFF; j_call: TRBJ2-2; v_call: TRBV15; d_call: TRBD1; clone_size: NA
cdr3_nt: TGTGCCACCAGTGATCTCGGGAATCCATCCTACAATGAGCAGTTCTTC; cdr3_aa: CATSDLGNPSYNEQFF; j_call: TRBJ2-1; v_call: TRBV24-1; d_call: NA; clone_size: NA
cdr3_nt: TGTGCCAGCATCACTCAGAGGTACTTC; cdr3_aa: CASITQRYF; j_call: TRBJ2-7; v_call: TRBV12-3/TRBV12-4; d_call: NA; clone_size: NA
cdr3_nt: TGTGCCAGCAGCCCAGGACCCGGGACGGATACGCAGTATTTT; cdr3_aa: CASSPGPGTDTQYF; j_call: TRBJ2-3; v_call: TRBV5-4; d_call: NA; clone_size: NA
cdr3_nt: TGTGCCAGTAGCCTAGCGGGGAACCAAGAGACCCAGTACTTC; cdr3_aa: CASSLAGNQETQYF; j_call: TRBJ2-5; v_call: TRBV19; d_call: TRBD2; clone_size: NA
cdr3_nt: TGCGCCAGCAGCTACTACGGACAGGGAAATGAAAAACTGTTTTTT; cdr3_aa: CASSYYGQGNEKLFF; j_call: TRBJ1-4; v_call: TRBV5-1; d_call: TRBD1; clone_size: NA
cdr3_nt: TGTGCCAGCAACTTAGGGCGGGAGAATGACGAGCAGTACTTC; cdr3_aa: CASNLGRENDEQYF; j_call: TRBJ2-7; v_call: TRBV7-2; d_call: TRBD2; clone_size: few
cdr3_nt: TGTGCCAGCAGCGGGACTCCCCGGTTCAACGAGCAGTACTTC; cdr3_aa: CASSGTPRFNEQYF; j_call: TRBJ2-7; v_call: TRBV27; d_call: NA; clone_size: NA
cdr3_nt: TGTGCCAGCAGCTGGACTACTACGACCGGGGAGCTGTTTTTT; cdr3_aa: CASSWTTTTGELFF; j_call: TRBJ2-2; v_call: TRBV11-2; d_call: NA; clone_size: NA
cdr3_nt: TGTGCCAGCAGCTTTGTGGCGCGAGATGAAAAACTGTTTTTT; cdr3_aa: CASSFVARDEKLFF; j_call: TRBJ1-4; v_call: TRBV7-2; d_call: NA; clone_size: once
cdr3_nt: TGTGCCATCAGTCTTGACAGTACCTACGAGCAGTACTTC; cdr3_aa: CAISLDSTYEQYF; j_call: TRBJ2-7; v_call: TRBV10-3; d_call: NA; clone_size: NA
cdr3_nt: TGTGCCAGCAGTTACGGGGAGATAGGCGGCTACACCTTC; cdr3_aa: CASSYGEIGGYTF; j_call: TRBJ1-2; v_call: TRBV6-5; d_call: NA; clone_size: once
cdr3_nt: TGTGCCAGTAGTATGGACCCAGGGACGCGCAATCAGCCCCAGCATTTT; cdr3_aa: CASSMDPGTRNQPQHF; j_call: TRBJ1-5; v_call: TRBV19; d_call: NA; clone_size: few
cdr3_nt: TGTGCCAGCAGCTTGGACGGGAGTTTTCCCATGAACACTGAAGCTTTCTTT; cdr3_aa: CASSLDGSFPMNTEAFF; j_call: TRBJ1-1; v_call: TRBV5-6; d_call: NA; clone_size: NA
cdr3_nt: TGTGCCAGCACCCCCGGACAGGGGTACAATGAGCAGTTCTTC; cdr3_aa: CASTPGQGYNEQFF; j_call: TRBJ2-1; v_call: TRBV25-1; d_call: TRBD1; clone_size: NA
cdr3_nt: TGTGCCAGCAGTTTTATCCCCTCGGGACAGGGTGGAATTAATGAGCAGTTCTTC; cdr3_aa: CASSFIPSGQGGINEQFF; j_call: TRBJ2-1; v_call: TRBV27; d_call: TRBD1; clone_size: NA
cdr3_nt: TGTGCCAGCAGCCCTACAGGTACCTATAGCAATCAGCCCCAGCATTTT; cdr3_aa: CASSPTGTYSNQPQHF; j_call: TRBJ1-5; v_call: TRBV4-2; d_call: NA; clone_size: NA
cdr3_nt: TGTGCCAGCAGCGGGCGGGACTGGCCAGACGCGAACACCGGGGAGCTGTTTTTT; cdr3_aa: CASSGRDWPDANTGELFF; j_call: TRBJ2-2; v_call: TRBV5-5; d_call: NA; clone_size: NA
cdr3_nt: TGTGCCAGCAGTGAACCTGGGGAGGTTACAGATACGCAGTATTTT; cdr3_aa: CASSEPGEVTDTQYF; j_call: TRBJ2-3; v_call: TRBV6-1; d_call: NA; clone_size: NA
cdr3_nt: TGTGCCAGCAGTTTGGGGGGGTCCCCCTCCTACGAGCAGTACTTC; cdr3_aa: CASSLGGSPSYEQYF; j_call: TRBJ2-7; v_call: TRBV28; d_call: TRBD2; clone_size: NA
cdr3_nt: TGTGCCAGCAGCTCCGGTGCGGCCGGTTCCTACGAGCAGTACTTC; cdr3_aa: CASSSGAAGSYEQYF; j_call: TRBJ2-7; v_call: TRBV11-2; d_call: NA; clone_size: NA
cdr3_nt: TGTGCCAGCAGCTTGGAAGGGCGGGAGAGCACAGATACGCAGTATTTT; cdr3_aa: CASSLEGRESTDTQYF; j_call: TRBJ2-3; v_call: TRBV5-4; d_call: TRBD2; clone_size: NA
cdr3_nt: TGTGCCAGCTCCCCTACCCGACAGCTTCAAGAGACCCAGTACTTC; cdr3_aa: CASSPTRQLQETQYF; j_call: TRBJ2-5; v_call: TRBV18; d_call: NA; clone_size: once
cdr3_nt: TGCGCCAGCAGCTTGAGTGGGAGTCAGGGCCTCTACGAGCAGTACTTC; cdr3_aa: CASSLSGSQGLYEQYF; j_call: TRBJ2-7; v_call: TRBV5-1; d_call: NA; clone_size: NA
cdr3_nt: TGTGCCAGCAGCCGAGACAGGGGTGCGGATACGCAGTATTTT; cdr3_aa: CASSRDRGADTQYF; j_call: TRBJ2-3; v_call: TRBV7-8; d_call: TRBD1; clone_size: NA
cdr3_nt: TGCGCCAGCAGCCAAGTAGGACAGGGGGGGCAGCCCCAGCATTTT; cdr3_aa: CASSQVGQGGQPQHF; j_call: TRBJ1-5; v_call: TRBV4-1; d_call: TRBD1; clone_size: NA
cdr3_nt: TGTGCCAGCAGCGGGGGACCGGTGAGCAATCAGCCCCAGCATTTT; cdr3_aa: CASSGGPVSNQPQHF; j_call: TRBJ1-5; v_call: TRBV3-1/TRBV3-2; d_call: NA; clone_size: NA
cdr3_nt: TGTGCCAGCAGTGAATCTTGGGGCACCTACAATGAGCAGTTCTTC; cdr3_aa: CASSESWGTYNEQFF; j_call: TRBJ2-1; v_call: TRBV6-1; d_call: NA; clone_size: NA
cdr3_nt: TGTGCCAGCAGCCAGAGGACCAGCAAAAACATTCAGTACTTC; cdr3_aa: CASSQRTSKNIQYF; j_call: TRBJ2-4; v_call: TRBV3-1/TRBV3-2; d_call: NA; clone_size: NA